This T cell receptor beta chain was sequenced for a study of cytomegalovirus exposure and HLA in healthy donors. Profiling relied on immunoSEQ multiplex PCR, and the TCRdb table lists in-frame clones only, not all of them. The sample lists 250,000 or so clones, less than 90% occurring once. CDR3 length: 13 residues. The V gene lost 7 bases and the J gene lost 6 bases, with 16 bases spanning the gap. Germline assignment: CDR1 MNHNS and CDR2 SASEGT. From the roughly 120-subject validation cohort, which was separate from the approximately 670-subject first cohort, the donors were drawn. The genes are TRBV6-1 and TRBJ2-7, with a weak D call TRBD2 (6 bases). What was sequenced was PBMCs. This TCR was sampled from a man in his late teens or twenties in good health and CMV-seropositive. CDR3 DNA sequence: TGTGCCAGCACAGGGACTCAATCTCCCGAGCAGTACTTC. Its protein is CASTGTQSPEQYF.